This T cell receptor (beta chain) originates from a study of T cells after yellow fever vaccination (dated by TCRdb to 2018 to 2020). For the wider study: Libraries from fractions with low cell numbers were prepared with the SMART-Seq v4 Ultra Low Input RNA kit. To follow T-cell clones before and after both primary and booster YFV17D yellow fever vaccination, bulk TCR alpha and beta repertoires underwent longitudinal sequencing. Two healthy male donors, one aged 18 to 30 and one aged 30 to 40 years, made up the cohort. Blood was drawn at multiple timepoints before and after primary and secondary immunization, with bulk PBMC replicates and cell subsets isolated.

The sequencer listed for this sample is Illumina NovaSeq 6000. TCR cDNA was synthesized by 5'RACE template switching, which introduced a universal primer site and unique molecular identifiers. Priming of cDNA synthesis was performed from both the TCR alpha and TCR beta constant segments. Library amplification involved two PCR steps, and the second step added sample barcodes and sequencing adapters. Sequencing of the libraries was done on either Illumina HiSeq 2500 (2x100 bp) or NovaSeq (2x150 bp). The published analysis was carried out like this. MIGEC handled demultiplexing of reads and collapsing into UMI consensus sequences, while MiXCR performed V(D)J alignment. Using edgeR on replicate PBMC samples, clonotypes were called vaccine-responding if FDR was below 0.01 and the log2 fold change was above 5 up to day 15. Bulk clonotypes were assigned CD4 or CD8 identity according to which sequenced CD4 or CD8 repertoire held them at higher abundance. In-frame beta chains were kept once TCRdb had trimmed the public reads at Q25 with fastp and called clones with MiXCR. Rows are combined by CDR3 protein, so each entry shows the most common genes and DNA. The V and J calls and clone size are TCRdb's, not the authors'. A total of just over 250,000 distinct CDR3 sequences appear in this sample, roughly 4.8% of them only once. The top ten clones comprise less than 3.5% of the sample.

The treatment or condition label corresponds to: live attenuated yellow fever vaccine strain. A standard Ficoll-Paque protocol was used to isolate PBMCs from peripheral blood. Dynabeads CD4 and CD8 positive selection kits were used to isolate the CD4 and CD8 T-cell fractions. RNA was extracted with TriZol from bulk PBMCs, CD4 and CD8 fractions, and dextramer-positive and dextramer-negative fractions. The paper as a whole reports these results and caveats: Most clones expanded after primary vaccination were re-detected after the booster (just under 97% of CD4 and around 88% of CD8), suggesting broad memory maintenance. Only a couple of donors were included in the study, so the extent to which the findings can be generalized is limited. A small fraction of clonotypes appeared in both the CD4 and CD8 compartments, likely as a result of convergent recombination. The secondary T-cell response was weaker than the primary response but faster, peaking on day 5 instead of day 15. Computational filtering was required because FACS-sorted repertoires could contain abundant contaminating clonotypes from the bulk population.

The CDR3 runs 16 amino acids, cysteine and phenylalanine included. Of the read, only the CDR3 DNA is kept; its 48 bases are in frame from base 1. The germline V gene (reference sequence) gives CDR1 as SEHNR and CDR2 as FQNEAQ. V and J are truncated by 5 bases and 0 bases respectively, leaving an intervening sequence of 15 bases. As regards this clonotype: Which antigen it targets is not known. Base qualities are missing; no much larger clone stands one base away.

Here the sequenced sample was CD4+ T cells sorted from PBMCs, taken on the day of the yellow fever booster vaccination. The source is a man between 18 and 35 years old who received the YFV17D yellow fever vaccine. Rearrangement joined TRBV7-9 to TRBJ2-3; the D gene is perhaps TRBD2, on 7 matching bases. This receptor has the CDR3 CASSTRRGGSTDTQYF. At the DNA level, the sequence is TGTGCCAGCAGCACCAGGCGCGGGGGCAGCACAGATACGCAGTATTTT.